This T cell receptor (beta chain) was recorded in a study of cytomegalovirus exposure and HLA in healthy donors. Broader study findings: According to a subsequent analysis, TCR clusters identified in the first cohort showed a tendency to co-occur across the approximately 120 validation repertoires. Altogether, more than 150 TCR beta chains were recorded as cytomegalovirus-associated. With high specificity and sensitivity, the classifier reportedly diagnosed cytomegalovirus status.

The donors belonged to the roughly 120-subject validation cohort, separate from the roughly 670-subject first cohort. Only in-frame clones appear in the TCRdb table, and some are missing; sequencing was by immunoSEQ multiplex PCR. Of about 200,000 clones in the sample, roughly three quarters are singletons; the top ten hold over 0.95%. With regard to this clone: The target antigen is unknown.

The clonotype originates from a woman aged 30 to 39 in good health and CMV-seronegative. The specimen sequenced was PBMCs.

The CDR3 sequence is CASSLNSPNTGELFF. The CDR3 bases are TGTGCCAGCAGCTTGAACTCACCGAACACCGGGGAGCTGTTTTTT. The chain is built from TRBV7-8 and TRBJ2-2; D call uncertain. Germline V lookup: CDR1 SGHVS, CDR2 FQNEAQ. Trimming removed 3 bases from V and 0 bases from J, with 8 bases in between. There are 15 residues in the CDR3.